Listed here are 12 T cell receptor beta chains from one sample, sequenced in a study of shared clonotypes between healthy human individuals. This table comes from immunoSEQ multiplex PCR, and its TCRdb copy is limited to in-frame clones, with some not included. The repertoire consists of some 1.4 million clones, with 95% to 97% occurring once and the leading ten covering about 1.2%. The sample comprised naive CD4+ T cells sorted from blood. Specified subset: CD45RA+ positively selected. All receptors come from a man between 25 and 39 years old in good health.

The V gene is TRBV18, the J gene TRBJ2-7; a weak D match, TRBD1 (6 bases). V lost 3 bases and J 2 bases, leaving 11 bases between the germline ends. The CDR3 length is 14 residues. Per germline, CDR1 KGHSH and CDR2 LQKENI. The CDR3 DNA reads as TGTGCCAGCTCACCCGAACAGGGAACCTACGAGCAGTACTTC. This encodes CASSPEQGTYEQYF.

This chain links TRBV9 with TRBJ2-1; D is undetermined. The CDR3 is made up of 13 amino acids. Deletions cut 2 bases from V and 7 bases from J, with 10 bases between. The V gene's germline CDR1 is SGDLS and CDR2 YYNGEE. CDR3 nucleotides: TGTGCCAGCAGCGTTCCGAATGGGAATGAGCAGTTCTTC. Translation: CASSVPNGNEQFF.

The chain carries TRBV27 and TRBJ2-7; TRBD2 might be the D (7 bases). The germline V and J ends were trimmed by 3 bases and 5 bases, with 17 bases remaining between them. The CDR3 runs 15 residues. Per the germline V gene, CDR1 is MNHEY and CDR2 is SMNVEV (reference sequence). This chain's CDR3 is CASSFGRGGLDEQYF. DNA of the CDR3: TGTGCCAGCAGTTTTGGTAGGGGGGGCCTCGACGAGCAGTACTTC.

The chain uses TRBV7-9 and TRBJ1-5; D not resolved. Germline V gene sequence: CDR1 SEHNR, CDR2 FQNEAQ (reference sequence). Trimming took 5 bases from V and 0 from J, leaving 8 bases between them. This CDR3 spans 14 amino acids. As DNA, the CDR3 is TGTGCCAGCAGCCAAGGGATTAGCAATCAGCCCCAGCATTTT. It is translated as CASSQGISNQPQHF. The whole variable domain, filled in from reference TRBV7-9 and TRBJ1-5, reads DTGVSQNPRHKITKRGQNVTFRCDPISEHNRLYWYRQTLGQGPEFLTYFQNEAQLEKSRLLSDRFSAERPKGSFSTLEIQRTEQGDSAMYLCASSQGISNQPQHFGDGTRLSIL.

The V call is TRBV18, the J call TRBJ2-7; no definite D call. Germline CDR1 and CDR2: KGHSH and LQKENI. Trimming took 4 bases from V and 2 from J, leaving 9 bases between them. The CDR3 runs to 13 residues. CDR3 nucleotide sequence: TGTGCCAGCTCACTATACAGTGCCTACGAGCAGTACTTC. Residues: CASSLYSAYEQYF. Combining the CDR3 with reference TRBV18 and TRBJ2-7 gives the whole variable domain NAGVMQNPRHLVRRRGQEARLRCSPMKGHSHVYWYRQLPEEGLKFMVYLQKENIIDESGMPKERFSAEFPKEGPSILRIQQVVRGDSAAYFCASSLYSAYEQYFGPGTRLTVT.

CDR3 nucleotide sequence: TGTGCCTGGAGTGAGTCAGATAATCAGCCCCAGCATTTT. It codes for CAWSESDNQPQHF. V is TRBV30 and J is TRBJ1-5, with D unclear. Germline V gene lookup returns CDR1 GTSNPN and CDR2 SVGIG (reference sequence). Deletions cut 1 base from V and 4 bases from J, with 8 bases between. The CDR3 is made up of 13 amino acids. Supplemented by reference TRBV30 and TRBJ1-5, the full variable domain reads SQTIHQWPATLVQPVGSPLSLECTVEGTSNPNLYWYRQAAGRGLQLLFYSVGIGQISSEVPQNLSASRPQDRQFILSSKKLLLSDSGFYLCAWSESDNQPQHFGDGTRLSIL.

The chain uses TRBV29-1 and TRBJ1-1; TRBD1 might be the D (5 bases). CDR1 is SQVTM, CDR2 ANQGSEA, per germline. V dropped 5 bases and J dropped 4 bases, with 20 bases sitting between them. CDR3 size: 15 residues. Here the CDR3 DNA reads TGCAGCGTTCAGGCATTTTCCAGGGTCCCCACTGAAGCTTTCTTT. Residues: CSVQAFSRVPTEAFF.

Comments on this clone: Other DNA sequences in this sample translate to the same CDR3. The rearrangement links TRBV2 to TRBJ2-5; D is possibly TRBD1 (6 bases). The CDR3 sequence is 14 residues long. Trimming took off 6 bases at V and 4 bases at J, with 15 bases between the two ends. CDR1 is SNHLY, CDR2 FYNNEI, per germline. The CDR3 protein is CASSDRTGSETQYF. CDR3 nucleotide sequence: TGTGCCAGCAGCGACCGAACAGGGTCAGAGACCCAGTACTTC.

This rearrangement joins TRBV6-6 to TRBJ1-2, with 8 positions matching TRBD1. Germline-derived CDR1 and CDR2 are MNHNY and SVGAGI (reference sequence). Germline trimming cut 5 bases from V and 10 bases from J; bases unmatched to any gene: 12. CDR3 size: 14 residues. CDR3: CASSPKTGGRDYTF. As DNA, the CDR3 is TGTGCCAGCAGTCCTAAAACAGGGGGTCGGGACTACACCTTC.

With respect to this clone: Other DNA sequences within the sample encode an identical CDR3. The CDR3: CASSLVGQPQHF. The DNA for the CDR3 is TGTGCCAGCAGTTTGGTGGGTCAGCCCCAGCATTTT. The chain has TRBV28 and TRBJ1-5; no clear D gene. V gave up 3 bases and J gave up 6 bases, with 6 bases separating them. This CDR3 spans 12 amino acids. CDR1 and CDR2 from the germline V gene are MDHEN and SYDVKM.

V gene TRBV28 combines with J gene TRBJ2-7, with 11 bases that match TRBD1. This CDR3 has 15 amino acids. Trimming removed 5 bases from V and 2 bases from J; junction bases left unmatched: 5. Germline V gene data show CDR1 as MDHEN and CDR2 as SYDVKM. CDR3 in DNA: TGTGCCAGCAGTCCCAAGGACAGGGGGCCCTACGAGCAGTACTTC. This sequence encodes CASSPKDRGPYEQYF.

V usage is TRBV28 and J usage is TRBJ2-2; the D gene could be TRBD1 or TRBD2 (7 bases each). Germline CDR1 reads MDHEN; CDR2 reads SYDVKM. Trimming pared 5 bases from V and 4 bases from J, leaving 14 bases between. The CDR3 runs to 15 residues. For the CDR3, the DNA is TGTGCCAGCAGTCCCACAGGGGAGGGCACCGGGGAGCTGTTTTTT. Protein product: CASSPTGEGTGELFF.